The next 4 T cell receptor beta chains were all read from a single sample in a study of T cells in Graves' hyperthyroidism and ophthalmopathy. Researchers amplified the TCR beta CDR3 regions from RNA transcripts. Carried out on the TCR CDR3, a first-round RT-PCR used the HTBI primer set. TCRdb re-analysed the multiplex PCR reads in MiXCR, keeping a single row per CDR3 protein. The repertoire holds 360,000 or so distinct CDR3 sequences, with over 12% as singletons. Input material: blood. These receptors came from a woman in her fifties or sixties with Graves' ophthalmopathy.

This clonotype has ten or more counts. This chain joins TRBV28 and TRBJ2-3; 7 positions match TRBD1. The CDR3 is 14 residues long. CDR1 and CDR2 (germline): MDHEN, SYDVKM. J gave up 2 bases and V 7 bases, and 6 bases lay outside the gene matches. The CDR3 here is CASTRTGSTDTQYF. The DNA of the CDR3 is TGTGCCAGCACAAGGACAGGCTCCACAGATACGCAGTATTTT.

V is TRBV2 and J is TRBJ2-4; 9 bases are shared with TRBD1. Trimming at V came to 6 bases and at J to 7 bases, leaving 7 bases not matched to a gene. CDR1 and CDR2 from the germline V gene are SNHLY and FYNNEI. This CDR3 spans 14 amino acids. The chain's CDR3 is CASRAGTGSNIQYF. The CDR3 nucleotides read TGTGCCAGCAGAGCCGGGACAGGGAGTAACATTCAGTACTTC.

This clonotype has ten or more counts. V and J are TRBV30 and TRBJ2-7; possibly TRBD2 for D (6 bases). CDR1 and CDR2 (germline): GTSNPN, SVGIG (reference sequence). The germline V and J ends were trimmed by 1 base and 5 bases, with 12 bases remaining between them. The CDR3 covers 13 residues. This CDR3 reads CAWSGRGRNEQYF. CDR3 bases: TGTGCCTGGAGTGGGAGGGGTCGGAACGAGCAGTACTTC.

The gene calls are TRBV6-5 and TRBJ2-2; 9 nucleotides line up with TRBD2. J lost 5 bases, V lost 7 bases, and 8 bases had no gene match. The CDR3 spans 15 residues. CDR1 and CDR2 from the germline V gene are MNHEY and SVGAGI. CDR3 bases: TGTGCCAGCAAGTTAGCGGGAGTTTGGACCGGGGAGCTGTTTTTT. It yields the protein CASKLAGVWTGELFF.